This T cell receptor beta chain emerged from a study of shared T cell receptors in the human thymus. The V gene's germline CDR1 is SEHNR and CDR2 FQNEAQ (reference sequence). The CDR3 is made up of 14 amino acids. Trimming took 1 base from V and 7 from J, leaving 10 bases between them. This table comes from immunoSEQ multiplex PCR, and its TCRdb copy is limited to in-frame clones, with some not included. The sample contains under 450,000 clones, approximately 95% of which appear only once. The TCR comes from a human donor. The rearrangement joins TRBV7-9 to TRBJ2-2; D may be TRBD2 (5 bases). Material: thymocytes. CDR3 region: CASSLDRRGGELFF. CDR3 sequence (DNA): TGTGCCAGCAGCTTAGATCGTCGGGGCGGGGAGCTGTTTTTT.